These 27 T cell receptor beta chains were sequenced from one sample in a study of blood T cell repertoires in COVID-19. Libraries were prepared by immunoSEQ multiplex PCR; TCRdb keeps only in-frame clonotypes and omits some of them. The sample has over 350,000 clones; about 86% are singletons. The sequencing sample was made of PBMCs or T cells enriched from blood (not recorded which). The receptor set was obtained from a woman in her fifties or sixties who had recovered from COVID-19.

This clone was observed a handful of times. V and J are TRBV24-1 and TRBJ2-2; D not resolved. The CDR3 has 12 residues. Trimming pared 9 bases from V and 7 bases from J, leaving 11 bases between. Germline loops: CDR1 KGHDR, CDR2 SFDVKD. CDR3 region: CATRGFHGELFF. CDR3 coding DNA: TGTGCCACCCGAGGTTTCCACGGGGAGCTGTTTTTT.

This clone came up a few times. The CDR3 protein is CASSLEGSQNTEAFF. As DNA, the CDR3 is TGTGCCAGCAGCTTGGAGGGCTCGCAGAACACTGAAGCTTTCTTT. The chain is built from TRBV7-9 and TRBJ1-1; D gene ambiguous. The germline V gene has CDR1 SEHNR and CDR2 FQNEAQ (reference sequence). CDR3 length equals 15 residues. Trimming shortened V by 3 bases and J by 1 base, and 12 bases separated the two germline ends.

In DNA form, the CDR3 reads TGTGCCAGCAGACCCGACAGGGAGGCGCCCTACGAGCAGTACTTC. It translates to CASRPDREAPYEQYF. V is TRBV6-5 and J is TRBJ2-7, with D possibly matching TRBD1 (7 bases). Germline CDR1 is MNHEY and CDR2 is SVGAGI. V lost 6 bases and J 2 bases, leaving 17 bases between the germline ends. This CDR3 comprises 15 residues.

The chain has TRBV27 and TRBJ1-5; D gene ambiguous. This CDR3 comprises 14 residues. V was cut by 0 bases and J by 3 bases, with 6 bases left in between. Looked up from germline, CDR1 is MNHEY and CDR2 is SMNVEV (reference sequence). The CDR3 DNA is TGTGCCAGCAGTTTATCACAGTTCAATCAGCCCCAGCATTTT. This translates into CASSLSQFNQPQHF.

V usage is TRBV6-5 and J usage is TRBJ2-7; 8 bases are a match to TRBD1. Unmatched junction bases numbered 14, after V lost 6 bases and J lost 7 bases. This CDR3 contains 15 residues. Germline CDR1 reads MNHEY; CDR2 reads SVGAGI. CDR3 coding DNA: TGTGCCAGCAGCTATACCGGGACAGGCTTGGGAGAGCAGTACTTC. It codes for CASSYTGTGLGEQYF.

The genes are TRBV7-9 and TRBJ1-2; 7 bases match TRBD1. The trim removed 3 bases at V and 5 bases at J, leaving 6 bases unmatched. The V gene's germline CDR1 is SEHNR and CDR2 FQNEAQ (reference sequence). This CDR3 region has 14 residues. Written as DNA, the CDR3 is TGTGCCAGCAGCTTCGGGACAGTCGAATATGGCTACACCTTC. Protein product: CASSFGTVEYGYTF.

This clone has only a few counts. J is TRBJ1-1 and V is TRBV6-5, with 7 bases identical to TRBD1. The J segment lost 1 base and the V segment lost 5 bases, leaving 4 bases of the junction unmatched. CDR1 is MNHEY, CDR2 SVGAGI, per germline. This CDR3 has 14 residues. The CDR3 spells CASSPGTANTEAFF. CDR3 DNA sequence: TGTGCCAGCAGTCCCGGGACAGCGAACACTGAAGCTTTCTTT.

The chain recombines TRBV28 with TRBJ2-7, with D maybe TRBD1 (6 bases). The V end lost 5 bases, the J end lost 2 bases, and 10 bases lay between the germline ends. This CDR3 has 13 amino acids. CDR1 MDHEN and CDR2 SYDVKM come from the germline V gene. The CDR3 spells CASSTGTPYEQYF. CDR3 nucleotide sequence: TGTGCCAGCAGTACCGGGACACCCTACGAGCAGTACTTC.

The J gene is TRBJ2-7, the V gene TRBV6-5; possibly TRBD2 for D (6 bases). Trimming shortened V by 0 bases and J by 7 bases, and 19 bases separated the two germline ends. Per the germline V gene, CDR1 is MNHEY and CDR2 is SVGAGI. The CDR3 runs 16 residues. CDR3 nucleotides: TGTGCCAGCAGTTACTCGATGGGAGGAGACGTAAGGGAGCAGTACTTC. Protein sequence: CASSYSMGGDVREQYF.

V is TRBV7-8 and J is TRBJ1-5; D not certain. This CDR3 has 13 residues. Trimming left V 8 bases short and J 0 bases short, with 8 bases between. Germline loops: CDR1 SGHVS, CDR2 FQNEAQ. The CDR3 here is CASAQYSNQPQHF. CDR3 nucleotide sequence: TGTGCCAGCGCCCAGTATAGCAATCAGCCCCAGCATTTT.

The chain uses TRBV10-3 and TRBJ1-1; 7 nucleotides align to TRBD1. This CDR3 is built from 14 residues. CDR1 is ENHRY and CDR2 is SYGVKD in the germline V gene. The J segment lost 5 bases and the V segment lost 7 bases, leaving 10 bases of the junction unmatched. In DNA form, the CDR3 reads TGTGCCATCACCCCCGACAGGGCGCAGACTGAAGCTTTCTTT. This gives the protein CAITPDRAQTEAFF.

The J gene is TRBJ1-6, the V gene TRBV4-2, with TRBD1 matching 7 bases. V trimming: 0 bases; J trimming: 2 bases; junction bases outside the gene matches: 7. Germline V gene sequence: CDR1 LGHNA, CDR2 YNFKEQ. This CDR3 is built from 18 residues. The DNA of the CDR3 is TGTGCCAGCAGCCAAGACCGAACAGGGGTTACCTATAATTCACCCCTCCACTTT. It encodes CASSQDRTGVTYNSPLHF.

V gene TRBV7-9 combines with J gene TRBJ1-4, with 7 bases lining up with TRBD1. The CDR3 is 15 residues long. In germline, CDR1 is SEHNR, CDR2 FQNEAQ (reference sequence). V gave up 1 base and J gave up 6 bases; unmatched junction bases: 5. In nucleotides, the CDR3 is TGTGCCAGCAGCTTAGTTGGCAGGGGGGATGAAAAACTGTTTTTT. Amino acid sequence: CASSLVGRGDEKLFF.

This clone was found a few times. The chain recombines TRBV6-1 with TRBJ2-7; 8 nucleotides align to TRBD2. J lost 2 bases, V lost 3 bases, and 6 bases had no gene match. CDR3 length equals 15 residues. The germline V gene encodes CDR1 MNHNS and CDR2 SASEGT. CDR3 sequence reads: CASSEFSGVAYEQYF. DNA of the CDR3: TGTGCCAGCAGTGAGTTTAGCGGGGTCGCCTACGAGCAGTACTTC.

This rearrangement joins TRBV7-8 to TRBJ2-7, with D possibly matching TRBD1 (6 bases). CDR3 size: 17 residues. V lost 5 bases, J lost 3 bases, and 23 bases lay in between. CDR1 SGHVS and CDR2 FQNEAQ come from the germline V gene. This chain's CDR3 is CASSPREIGQGIYEQYF. Here the CDR3 DNA reads TGTGCCAGCAGCCCTAGGGAGATAGGTCAGGGGATCTACGAGCAGTACTTC.

The rearrangement links TRBV7-2 to TRBJ1-1, with D tentatively TRBD1 (5 bases). The CDR3 is 17 amino acids. Trimming pared 1 base from V and 1 base from J, leaving 16 bases between. Germline loops: CDR1 SGHTA, CDR2 FQGNSA. CDR3 DNA: TGTGCCAGCAGCTTAGGCGCAGGGTGGCTGAGGAACACTGAAGCTTTCTTT. This codes for CASSLGAGWLRNTEAFF.

CDR3 in DNA: TGTGCCAGCAGCTTCGGACTAGCGGGAGACAAGCAGTACTTC. Translated, it gives CASSFGLAGDKQYF. This chain joins TRBV7-2 and TRBJ2-7; 13 bases align to TRBD2. Germline lookup yields CDR1 SGHTA and CDR2 FQGNSA. The CDR3 totals 14 residues. Germline trimming cut 3 bases from V and 8 bases from J; bases unmatched to any gene: 4.

The V gene is TRBV5-1, the J gene TRBJ1-4; 10 nucleotides line up with TRBD1. The ends lost 1 base at V and 4 bases at J; junction bases unmatched: 4. Per germline, CDR1 SGHRS and CDR2 YFSETQ. This CDR3 contains 16 residues. The CDR3 DNA reads as TGCGCCAGCAGCTTGTCCGGACAGGGGGATAATGAAAAACTGTTTTTT. Translated: CASSLSGQGDNEKLFF.

The chain links TRBV2 to TRBJ1-6; 8 bases agree with TRBD1. The CDR3 extends over 14 amino acids. V dropped 7 bases and J dropped 7; count of bases not matched to a gene: 6. Looked up from germline, CDR1 is SNHLY and CDR2 is FYNNEI. For the CDR3, the DNA is TGTGCCAGCATCCAGGGACAGGCAAATTCACCCCTCCACTTT. Translation: CASIQGQANSPLHF.

The chain employs TRBV6-5 and TRBJ2-1, with D possibly TRBD2 on 6 matching bases. The CDR3 has 15 residues. The germline CDR1 and CDR2 sequences are MNHEY and SVGAGI. V lost 2 bases and J lost 7, with 15 bases in between. CDR3 in amino acids: CASSYGLAVLNEQFF. In DNA, the CDR3 is TGTGCCAGCAGTTACGGGTTAGCGGTTTTAAATGAGCAGTTCTTC.

This chain links TRBV5-8 with TRBJ2-1; the match to TRBD1 covers 7 bases. With V trimmed by 4 bases and J by 2 bases, 9 bases remained unmatched. This CDR3 region has 16 residues. Per germline, CDR1 SGHTS and CDR2 YDEGEE. The CDR3 region has the DNA TGTGCCAGCAGCCCACCCGACAGGGCGGCCTACAATGAGCAGTTCTTC. Protein sequence: CASSPPDRAAYNEQFF.

V gene TRBV3-1 (or the pseudogene TRBV3-2) combines with J gene TRBJ1-2; D might be TRBD1 (5 bases). This CDR3 has 16 residues. V lost 0 bases, J lost 4 bases, and 15 bases lay in between. Germline V gene data show CDR1 as LGHDT and CDR2 as YNNKEL (reference sequence). CDR3: CASSQEPTVPIYGYTF. The CDR3 DNA reads TGTGCCAGCAGCCAAGAACCGACAGTCCCCATCTATGGCTACACCTTC.

V is TRBV6-2 or TRBV6-3 and J is TRBJ2-1, with a possible D match to TRBD2 (6 bases). Germline CDR1 and CDR2: MNHEY and SVGEGT. The CDR3 has 16 residues. With 4 bases removed from V and 1 base from J, the gap between germline ends came to 14 bases. The CDR3 DNA sequence: TGTGCCAGCAGTTCACCGGGACGGGGGTCCTACAATGAGCAGTTCTTC. Protein product: CASSSPGRGSYNEQFF.

Notes on this clone: One junction end does not reproduce the germline sequence, and a read error may be involved. The chain joins TRBV7-6 to TRBJ1-5, with D tentatively TRBD1 (6 bases). CDR3 length: 15 residues. Per germline, CDR1 SGHVS and CDR2 FNYEAQ. The DNA for the CDR3 is TGTGCCAGCAGCCCCTGGGGGACAAGCAACCAGCCCCAGCATTTT. This translates into CASSPWGTSNQPQHF.

The V gene is TRBV30, the J gene TRBJ1-6; D is unclear. The CDR3 consists of 13 residues. V shed 3 bases and J shed 10 bases, with 13 bases lying between them. Germline V CDR1 and CDR2: GTSNPN, SVGIG (reference sequence). The CDR3 loop is CAWSYGAGSPLHF. The CDR3 coding sequence is TGTGCCTGGAGCTATGGAGCGGGATCACCCCTCCACTTT. The full variable domain, rest sourced from reference TRBV30 and TRBJ1-6, is SQTIHQWPATLVQPVGSPLSLECTVEGTSNPNLYWYRQAAGRGLQLLFYSVGIGQISSEVPQNLSASRPQDRQFILSSKKLLLSDSGFYLCAWSYGAGSPLHFGNGTRLTVT.

The rearrangement links TRBV30 to TRBJ1-1; D is undetermined. CDR1 and CDR2 (germline): GTSNPN, SVGIG (reference sequence). This CDR3 contains 15 residues. Trimming stripped 0 bases from V and 2 bases from J, with 13 bases between. Here the CDR3 reads CAWSVVGGINTEAFF. The CDR3 region has the DNA TGTGCCTGGAGTGTAGTTGGCGGCATTAACACTGAAGCTTTCTTT.

The chain joins TRBV13 to TRBJ1-1; 7 bases agree with TRBD1. Trimming cost V 5 bases and J 6 bases; bases outside gene matches: 3. Per the germline V gene, CDR1 is PRHDT and CDR2 is FYEKMQ (reference sequence). This CDR3 has 12 residues. The CDR3 coding sequence is TGTGCCAGCAGCGACAGGGCGGCTGAAGCTTTCTTT. This codes for CASSDRAAEAFF.